The 31 T cell receptor beta chains given below trace back to one sample, sequenced in a study of T-cell reconstitution after alpha-beta-depleted transplantation in children. Construction of the TCRbeta library involved unique molecular identifiers. From the PCR reads, TCRdb called clonotypes with MiXCR, one entry per CDR3 protein. Of 400,000 to 550,000 distinct CDR3 sequences detected, 10% to 13% appear once; the ten largest clones hold 2%. The sample here was PBMCs, taken before TCRalphabeta/CD19-depleted stem cell transplant. The origin of the receptors is a child younger than 10 with inherited bone marrow failure, due to receive a stem cell transplant.

This clonotype was seen many times. V is TRBV10-3 and J is TRBJ2-2; a possible D gene is TRBD2 (6 bases). The CDR3 spans 14 residues. Trimming took 7 bases from V and 6 from J, leaving 15 bases between them. Germline assignment: CDR1 ENHRY and CDR2 SYGVKD. The CDR3 region has the DNA TGTGCCATCAAGGCGGGGACCAACGCCGGGGAGCTGTTTTTT. Protein product: CAIKAGTNAGELFF.

This clonotype came up many times. J is TRBJ1-6 and V is TRBV7-2, with 9 positions matching TRBD1. Germline CDR1 is SGHTA and CDR2 is FQGNSA. CDR3 size: 14 residues. V dropped 5 bases and J dropped 8; count of bases not matched to a gene: 4. In DNA, the CDR3 is TGTGCCAGCAGCCTGACAGGGGGGGATTCACCCCTCCACTTT. It codes for CASSLTGGDSPLHF. The full variable domain, rest sourced from reference TRBV7-2 and TRBJ1-6, is GAGVSQSPSNKVTEKGKDVELRCDPISGHTALYWYRQSLGQGLEFLIYFQGNSAPDKSGLPSDRFSAERTGGSVSTLTIQRTQQEDSAVYLCASSLTGGDSPLHFGNGTRLTVT.

There are many counts of this clonotype. The genes are TRBV7-9 and TRBJ2-2, with 7 bases lining up with TRBD1. This CDR3 is 14 amino acids long. The germline V gene has CDR1 SEHNR and CDR2 FQNEAQ (reference sequence). V was clipped by 5 bases and J by 4 bases; unmatched bases: 4. This CDR3 reads CASSPTGSTGELFF. CDR3 in DNA: TGTGCCAGCAGCCCGACAGGGAGCACCGGGGAGCTGTTTTTT.

In this sample, this clonotype turned up many times. The chain links TRBV7-4 to TRBJ2-4; D is possibly TRBD1 (6 bases). Germline V gives CDR1 SGHVT, CDR2 SQSDAQ. This CDR3 comprises 12 residues. The ends were cut back, 8 bases at V and 12 bases at J, with 17 bases in the middle. As DNA, the CDR3 is TGTGCCAGCGTGCGGAAACAGGGAAATCAGTACTTC. Its translation: CASVRKQGNQYF.

The table lists this clonotype with many counts. V is TRBV6-5 and J is TRBJ1-5; maybe TRBD1 (5 bases). The CDR3 consists of 17 residues. V lost 0 bases to trimming and J lost 4 bases, with 16 bases between them. Per germline, CDR1 MNHEY and CDR2 SVGAGI. The CDR3 here is CASSYSVGTAENQPQHF. The CDR3 nucleotides are TGTGCCAGCAGTTACTCGGTAGGGACTGCTGAAAATCAGCCCCAGCATTTT.

This clonotype was detected many times. The chain has TRBV10-3 and TRBJ1-5; D not resolved. CDR1 is ENHRY, CDR2 SYGVKD, per germline. The V gene lost 4 bases and the J gene lost 5 bases, with 6 bases spanning the gap. This CDR3 has 12 amino acids. For the CDR3, the DNA is TGTGCCATCAGTGGGAGGCATCAGCCCCAGCATTTT. It yields the protein CAISGRHQPQHF.

This clonotype was counted many times. The chain is built from TRBV10-3 and TRBJ2-7; 11 bases are a match to TRBD2. The CDR3 consists of 17 residues. The junction had 15 bases not matched to a gene; V was cut back by 7 bases and J by 4 bases. The germline CDR1 and CDR2 sequences are ENHRY and SYGVKD. The CDR3 DNA reads TGTGCCATCACCGATCCGGTTACTAGCGGGAGAAGTTACGAGCAGTACTTC. Its translation: CAITDPVTSGRSYEQYF.

This clonotype was picked up many times. The chain employs TRBV4-1 and TRBJ2-1, with D unclear. The CDR3 consists of 12 residues. Trimming removed 0 bases at V and 5 bases at J, with 2 bases between. Per the germline V gene, CDR1 is MGHRA and CDR2 is YSYEKL. The CDR3: CASSQDHNEQFF. The CDR3 DNA reads as TGCGCCAGCAGCCAAGATCACAATGAGCAGTTCTTC.

This clonotype occurred many times. CDR3: CATSRGLADYEQYF. The CDR3 DNA is TGTGCCACCAGCAGGGGACTAGCGGATTACGAGCAGTACTTC. The V call is TRBV15, the J call TRBJ2-7; 11 nucleotides line up with TRBD2. Per germline, CDR1 LNHNV and CDR2 YYDKDF (reference sequence). The length of the CDR3 is 14 residues. V was clipped by 3 bases and J by 4 bases; unmatched bases: 2.

There are many counts of this clonotype. The chain uses TRBV27 and TRBJ1-2; 7 bases map to TRBD1. The CDR3 sequence is 16 residues long. CDR1 is MNHEY and CDR2 is SMNVEV in the germline V gene (reference sequence). J gave up 4 bases and V 3 bases, and 11 bases lay outside the gene matches. CDR3: CASSLSQGTLSYGYTF. In DNA, the CDR3 is TGTGCCAGCAGTTTGTCACAGGGGACCCTTAGCTATGGCTACACCTTC.

This clonotype was detected a few times. The chain joins TRBV5-1 to TRBJ2-4; maybe TRBD2 (5 bases). Trimming took 0 bases from V and 1 from J, leaving 11 bases between them. Germline V CDR1 and CDR2: SGHRS, YFSETQ. The CDR3 totals 16 residues. The CDR3 DNA reads TGCGCCAGCAGCTTGGTTCAGCGGAAGGCCAAAAACATTCAGTACTTC. Its translation is CASSLVQRKAKNIQYF.

This clonotype was observed many times. This chain links TRBV2 with TRBJ2-1, with D tentatively TRBD1 or TRBD2 (5 bases each). The CDR3 is 18 amino acids. With 3 bases removed from V and 9 bases from J, the gap between germline ends came to 27 bases. Germline CDR1 is SNHLY and CDR2 is FYNNEI. The CDR3 coding sequence is TGTGCCAGCAGTGAGATTAGTCACGGGACCTTCCCTGATGGTGAGCAGTTCTTC. This translates into CASSEISHGTFPDGEQFF.

In regard to this clonotype: A read error is likely, as this CDR3 ends without the conserved phenylalanine or tryptophan. This chain uses TRBV7-9 with TRBJ2-1; TRBD2 might be the D (6 bases). V was trimmed by 1 base and J by 0 bases, leaving 7 bases between them. CDR1 SEHNR and CDR2 FQNEAQ come from the germline V gene (reference sequence). This CDR3 is 15 amino acids long. The CDR3 sequence is CASSLVGSSYNEQFS. CDR3 sequence (DNA): TGTGCCAGCAGCTTAGTCGGGAGCTCCTACAATGAGCAGTTCTCC.

This clonotype showed up many times. The gene calls are TRBV12-3 or TRBV12-4 and TRBJ1-1, with a tentative D call TRBD1 (5 bases). The ends were cut back, 7 bases at V and 1 base at J, with 19 bases in the middle. There are 16 residues in the CDR3. CDR3 residues: CASIPGPQTSNTEAFF. The CDR3 bases are TGTGCCAGCATTCCGGGACCGCAAACTTCGAACACTGAAGCTTTCTTT.

The rearrangement joins TRBV7-2 to TRBJ2-7, with no clear D. CDR1 and CDR2 from the germline V gene are SGHTA and FQGNSA. The length of the CDR3 is 14 residues. Trimming left V 5 bases short and J 2 bases short, with 13 bases between. In nucleotides, the CDR3 is TGTGCCAGCAGCCCCACCCGGACCCCCTACGAGCAGTACTTC. This translates into CASSPTRTPYEQYF.

As to this clonotype: Possible read error: a much larger clone is one base away. CDR3 region: CATSRRLAGEGDTQYF. CDR3 DNA sequence: TGTGCCACCAGCAGGAGACTAGCGGGAGAGGGAGATACGCAGTATTTT. The chain joins TRBV15 to TRBJ2-3; 12 bases are shared with TRBD2. The V gene's germline CDR1 is LNHNV and CDR2 YYDKDF (reference sequence). Germline trimming cut 3 bases from V and 5 bases from J; bases unmatched to any gene: 6. The CDR3 consists of 16 residues.

This clonotype was picked up many times. The V gene is TRBV6-5, the J gene TRBJ2-1, with a weak D call TRBD2 (7 bases). Trimming stripped 7 bases from V and 1 base from J, with 17 bases between. Germline CDR1 and CDR2: MNHEY and SVGAGI. The CDR3 is made up of 16 amino acids. CDR3 coding DNA: TGTGCCAGCATTAATGCAGGGGAGGGGTCCTACAATGAGCAGTTCTTC. Encoded protein: CASINAGEGSYNEQFF.

This clonotype was seen ten or more times. The rearrangement joins TRBV20-1 to TRBJ2-4; 7 bases match TRBD2. This CDR3 region has 13 residues. Germline V gene sequence: CDR1 DFQATT, CDR2 SNEGSKA (reference sequence). The V segment lost 3 bases and the J segment 4 bases; nucleotides outside the gene matches: 3. This CDR3 reads CSASQGLKNIQYF. CDR3 nucleotides: TGCAGTGCTAGTCAGGGACTAAAAAACATTCAGTACTTC.

This clonotype was observed at least ten times. The chain links TRBV29-1 to TRBJ1-5, with D possibly TRBD1 on 6 matching bases. The germline V gene encodes CDR1 SQVTM and CDR2 ANQGSEA. The CDR3 has 13 amino acids. Trimming shortened V by 6 bases and J by 3 bases, and 12 bases separated the two germline ends. The CDR3 loop is CSVRTGTNQPQHF. The CDR3 coding sequence is TGCAGCGTCAGAACAGGGACCAATCAGCCCCAGCATTTT.

This clonotype showed up many times. The chain couples TRBV27 to TRBJ1-5, with 8 bases aligning to TRBD1. The CDR3 is made up of 14 amino acids. The V segment lost 7 bases and the J segment 0 bases; nucleotides outside the gene matches: 2. CDR1 MNHEY and CDR2 SMNVEV come from the germline V gene (reference sequence). The CDR3 region is CASNDRGSNQPQHF. The CDR3 coding sequence is TGTGCCAGCAATGACAGGGGTAGCAATCAGCCCCAGCATTTT.

This clonotype has a count of ten or more. This chain joins TRBV20-1 and TRBJ2-1, with a tentative D call TRBD2 (5 bases). CDR3 length equals 17 residues. CDR1 and CDR2 (germline): DFQATT, SNEGSKA (reference sequence). V shed 0 bases and J shed 0 bases, with 15 bases lying between them. CDR3 loop: CSARDIRRASSYNEQFF. The CDR3, as DNA: TGCAGTGCTAGAGATATTCGGCGGGCGAGCTCCTACAATGAGCAGTTCTTC.

The J gene is TRBJ2-1, the V gene TRBV19; 10 nucleotides agree with TRBD1. With V trimmed by 6 bases and J by 0 bases, 11 bases remained unmatched. The CDR3 loop spans 18 amino acids. CDR1 and CDR2 from the germline V gene are LNHDA and SQIVND (reference sequence). CDR3 in amino acids: CASSRDRGMGVSYNEQFF. CDR3 in DNA: TGTGCCAGTAGCCGGGACAGGGGCATGGGGGTCTCCTACAATGAGCAGTTCTTC. The entire variable domain, with the rest obtained from reference TRBV19 and TRBJ2-1, is as follows: DGGITQSPKYLFRKEGQNVTLSCEQNLNHDAMYWYRQDPGQGLRLIYYSQIVNDFQKGDIAEGYSVSREKKESFPLTVTSAQKNPTAFYLCASSRDRGMGVSYNEQFFGPGTRLTVL.

This clonotype has at least ten counts. This chain links TRBV5-1 with TRBJ2-5; no clear D gene. Germline lookup yields CDR1 SGHRS and CDR2 YFSETQ. The CDR3 is 14 amino acids. With 0 bases removed from V and 7 bases from J, the gap between germline ends came to 13 bases. As DNA, the CDR3 is TGCGCCAGCAGCTTGGGTCCGGAAGAGACGACCCAGTACTTC. Protein: CASSLGPEETTQYF.

This clonotype was counted ten times or more. This chain uses TRBV20-1 with TRBJ2-7, with 7 bases identical to TRBD2. The J segment lost 2 bases and the V segment lost 0 bases, leaving 7 bases of the junction unmatched. Germline V gene sequence: CDR1 DFQATT, CDR2 SNEGSKA (reference sequence). The CDR3 loop spans 15 amino acids. CDR3 DNA: TGCAGTGCTAGAGATTTGGCGGGAGCACCCTACGAGCAGTACTTC. This sequence encodes CSARDLAGAPYEQYF.

The sample holds many counts of this clonotype. CDR3 amino acids: CASSLWGAGTEAFF. The CDR3 coding sequence is TGTGCCAGCAGCTTGTGGGGGGCTGGCACTGAAGCTTTCTTT. This chain connects TRBV5-6 to TRBJ1-1; D may be TRBD1 (6 bases). CDR3 length equals 14 residues. The germline V gene encodes CDR1 SGHDT and CDR2 YYEEEE. Deletions cut 1 base from V and 4 bases from J, with 11 bases between.

This clonotype has a handful of counts. This rearrangement joins TRBV7-9 to TRBJ2-7; D unclear. Between the trimmed V and J ends, which lost 1 base and 6 bases, there was a span of 10 bases. The CDR3 covers 13 residues. Germline V gene sequence: CDR1 SEHNR, CDR2 FQNEAQ (reference sequence). In DNA form, the CDR3 reads TGTGCCAGCAGCTTAGGGGCAACGAGCGAGCAGTACTTC. As protein: CASSLGATSEQYF. Complete variable domain (other parts from reference TRBV7-9 and TRBJ2-7): DTGVSQNPRHKITKRGQNVTFRCDPISEHNRLYWYRQTLGQGPEFLTYFQNEAQLEKSRLLSDRFSAERPKGSFSTLEIQRTEQGDSAMYLCASSLGATSEQYFGPGTRLTVT.

This clonotype was seen a single time. This could be a read error, since a much larger clone is one nucleotide away. This chain's CDR3 is CASSLASTYEQHF. Written as DNA, the CDR3 is TGTGCCAGCAGCTTAGCGTCCACCTACGAGCAGCACTTC. The chain is built from TRBV7-9 and TRBJ2-7; D is uncertain. The CDR3 runs to 13 residues. From germline, CDR1 is SEHNR and CDR2 FQNEAQ (reference sequence).

This clonotype was picked up many times. The chain has TRBV5-8 and TRBJ2-2, with 10 bases identical to TRBD2. The CDR3 is 17 amino acids. The V and J ends lost 3 bases and 2 bases, in that order; junction bases with no gene match: 7. Germline CDR1 and CDR2: SGHTS and YDEGEE. CDR3: CASSSARTSGNTGELFF. In DNA, the CDR3 is TGTGCCAGCAGCTCGGCCAGGACTAGCGGCAACACCGGGGAGCTGTTTTTT.

At least ten counts were recorded for this clonotype. The J gene is TRBJ2-7, the V gene TRBV7-9, with D possibly being TRBD2 (6 bases). The ends were cut back, 8 bases at V and 6 bases at J, with 17 bases in the middle. The germline V gene encodes CDR1 SEHNR and CDR2 FQNEAQ (reference sequence). CDR3 length: 13 amino acids. Written as DNA, the CDR3 is TGTGCCAGCCGGCCGGGACTTAGCGCCGAGCAGTACTTC. Translating gives CASRPGLSAEQYF.

This clonotype was recorded at least ten times. The V call is TRBV15, the J call TRBJ2-3; no definite D call. The CDR3 spans 13 residues. The V gene lost 0 bases and the J gene lost 6 bases, with 7 bases spanning the gap. Germline assignment: CDR1 LNHNV and CDR2 YYDKDF (reference sequence). In nucleotides, the CDR3 is TGTGCCACCAGCAGAGATCCAGTGGATACGCAGTATTTT. Translation: CATSRDPVDTQYF. The full variable domain, with the rest looked up from reference TRBV15 and TRBJ2-3, is DAMVIQNPRYQVTQFGKPVTLSCSQTLNHNVMYWYQQKSSQAPKLLFHYYDKDFNNEADTPDNFQSRRPNTSFCFLDIRSPGLGDTAMYLCATSRDPVDTQYFGPGTRLTVL.

A note on this clonotype: It may be a read error: a sequence one base away is much more abundant. The chain has TRBV5-1 and TRBJ2-5; D unclear. The CDR3 has 14 residues. CDR1 and CDR2 from the germline V gene are SGHRS and YFSETQ. Trimming pared 3 bases from V and 2 bases from J, leaving 11 bases between. The CDR3 DNA is TGCGCCAGCAGCTCCGCAGTGACACAAGAGACCCAGTACTTC. Its translation: CASSSAVTQETQYF.